These 15 T cell receptor beta chains share one sample of origin, sequenced in a study of T cells in pancreatic ductal adenocarcinoma. This table comes from immunoSEQ multiplex PCR, and its TCRdb copy is limited to in-frame clones, with some not included. Found here are some 16,000 clones, around 91% of them singletons; the top ten hold about 17%. Selected pancreatic ductal adenocarcinoma patients had undergone surgery without neoadjuvant therapy. The sample comprised PBMCs. The receptors were gathered from a human donor with pancreatic ductal adenocarcinoma.

The genes are TRBV27 and TRBJ2-1; unclear D gene. Germline loops: CDR1 MNHEY, CDR2 SMNVEV (reference sequence). This CDR3 spans 11 amino acids. Between the trimmed V and J ends, which lost 2 bases and 8 bases, there was a span of 4 bases. For the CDR3, the DNA is TGTGCCAGCAGTTTAGCGTATGAGCAGTTCTTC. The encoded protein is CASSLAYEQFF.

Only one count was recorded for this clone. The gene calls are TRBV7-2 and TRBJ2-1; D is perhaps TRBD2 (5 bases). This CDR3 comprises 13 residues. V shed 6 bases and J shed 5 bases, with 11 bases lying between them. Per germline, CDR1 SGHTA and CDR2 FQGNSA. The CDR3 region has the DNA TGTGCCAGCAGATTTGCGGGCGACAATGAGCAGTTCTTC. Residues: CASRFAGDNEQFF.

In its sample, this clone was seen once. The conserved phenylalanine or tryptophan normally closing the CDR3 is absent here, so this likely arose from a read error. It is unclear where the CDR3 begins or ends on the DNA, so no DNA is shown, and the CDR3 is as TCRdb lists it. The V gene is TRBV20-1, the J gene TRBJ1-2. The CDR3 contains 9 residues when both ends are counted. In germline, CDR1 is DFQATT, CDR2 SNEGSKA (reference sequence). CDR3 region: CSLLGGTEL.

The V gene is TRBV29-1, the J gene TRBJ2-3, with TRBD2 matching over 11 bases. The CDR3 extends over 17 amino acids. The V gene's germline CDR1 is SQVTM and CDR2 ANQGSEA. V was pared by 6 bases and J by 1 base, with 12 bases of the junction left unmatched. Here the CDR3 reads CSVRLAGPTRGTDTQYF. CDR3 DNA sequence: TGCAGCGTACGACTAGCGGGACCCACTAGGGGCACAGATACGCAGTATTTT.

This chain joins TRBV5-1 and TRBJ1-1; D call uncertain. Germline V gives CDR1 SGHRS, CDR2 YFSETQ. V lost 0 bases, J lost 0 bases, and 15 bases lay in between. The length of the CDR3 is 17 residues. CDR3 protein: CASSLVAGRLMNTEAFF. The CDR3 DNA is TGCGCCAGCAGCTTGGTGGCCGGACGACTCATGAACACTGAAGCTTTCTTT.

V is TRBV30 and J is TRBJ1-5, with 8 positions matching TRBD1. Germline V CDR1 and CDR2: GTSNPN, SVGIG (reference sequence). V was clipped by 1 base and J by 1 base; unmatched bases: 6. CDR3 length: 16 residues. As DNA, the CDR3 is TGTGCCTGGAGTGCTGGCAGGGGGCGCAGCAATCAGCCCCAGCATTTT. Residues: CAWSAGRGRSNQPQHF.

The CDR3: CASSLKFQGAFNYGYTF. CDR3 nucleotides: TGTGCCAGCAGTTTGAAATTCCAGGGGGCGTTCAACTATGGCTACACCTTC. The rearrangement uses TRBV27 and TRBJ1-2, with 8 bases that match TRBD1. The CDR3 is 17 residues long. CDR1 is MNHEY and CDR2 is SMNVEV in the germline V gene (reference sequence). After removal of 3 bases from V and 2 bases from J, the junction contained 11 bases not matched to a gene.

This chain joins TRBV4-3 and TRBJ1-3; tentative D call: TRBD1 (5 bases). The CDR3 extends over 18 amino acids. Germline V gene lookup returns CDR1 LGHNA and CDR2 YSLEER. Between the trimmed V and J ends, which lost 0 bases and 2 bases, there was a span of 17 bases. This chain's CDR3 is CASSQDLARRGTGNTIYF. CDR3 sequence (DNA): TGCGCCAGCAGCCAAGATCTTGCAAGGAGGGGCACTGGAAACACCATATATTTT.

This chain uses TRBV11-2 with TRBJ2-3; D perhaps matches TRBD2 (7 bases). Between the trimmed V and J ends, which lost 5 bases and 2 bases, there was a span of 17 bases. In germline, CDR1 is SGHAT, CDR2 FQNNGV. The CDR3 is 16 residues long. The CDR3 loop is CASSVGGGALTDTQYF. In nucleotides, the CDR3 is TGTGCCAGCAGCGTAGGTGGGGGGGCGCTCACAGATACGCAGTATTTT. Full variable domain (missing parts from reference TRBV11-2 and TRBJ2-3): EAGVAQSPRYKIIEKRQSVAFWCNPISGHATLYWYQQILGQGPKLLIQFQNNGVVDDSQLPKDRFSAERLKGVDSTLKIQPAKLEDSAVYLCASSVGGGALTDTQYFGPGTRLTVL.

The rearrangement joins TRBV13 to TRBJ1-1; a possible D gene is TRBD1 (5 bases). CDR3 length equals 14 residues. V lost 1 base to trimming and J lost 4 bases, with 10 bases between them. Germline CDR1 and CDR2: PRHDT and FYEKMQ (reference sequence). DNA of the CDR3: TGTGCCAGCAGCTTAGTTGGGGGTAGCACTGAAGCTTTCTTT. Amino acids: CASSLVGGSTEAFF.

The chain employs TRBV28 and TRBJ2-1, with TRBD2 identical over 14 bases. The CDR3 runs to 17 residues. The germline gives CDR1 MDHEN, CDR2 SYDVKM. Losses at the gene ends were 5 bases for V and 10 bases for J; bases not matched to a gene: 13. The CDR3: CASSPAGLAGALYEQFF. DNA for the CDR3: TGTGCCAGCAGTCCCGCGGGACTAGCGGGAGCCCTATACGAGCAGTTCTTC. Full variable domain (missing parts from reference TRBV28 and TRBJ2-1): DVKVTQSSRYLVKRTGEKVFLECVQDMDHENMFWYRQDPGLGLRLIYFSYDVKMKEKGDIPEGYSVSREKKERFSLILESASTNQTSMYLCASSPAGLAGALYEQFFGPGTRLTVL.

The chain links TRBV16 to TRBJ2-7; maybe TRBD1 (6 bases). The CDR3 has 14 residues. V was clipped by 4 bases and J by 2 bases, with 12 bases between them. Germline V gene data show CDR1 as KGHSY and CDR2 as FQNENV. The CDR3 is CASSLARGTYEQYF. The CDR3 region has the DNA TGTGCCAGCAGCCTAGCCAGGGGCACCTACGAGCAGTACTTC.

This rearrangement joins TRBV15 to TRBJ1-5; TRBD1 matches at 9 bases. CDR1 and CDR2 (germline): LNHNV, YYDKDF (reference sequence). V was pared by 1 base and J by 6 bases, with 7 bases of the junction left unmatched. The CDR3 is 16 amino acids. CDR3 sequence: CATSRAGTGIAQPQHF. CDR3 nucleotide sequence: TGTGCCACCAGCAGAGCCGGGACAGGGATAGCTCAGCCCCAGCATTTT.

This clone appeared a single time. As DNA, the CDR3 is TGTGCCTGGTTCACAGGGAAAAGCTCCTACGAGCAGTACTTC. Its translation: CAWFTGKSSYEQYF. The chain is built from TRBV30 and TRBJ2-7; maybe TRBD1 (6 bases). V lost 5 bases, J lost 0 bases, and 14 bases lay in between. CDR3 length equals 14 residues. CDR1 and CDR2 (germline): GTSNPN, SVGIG (reference sequence).

This chain joins TRBV11-2 and TRBJ1-3; TRBD1 might be the D (5 bases). The V and J ends lost 8 bases and 5 bases respectively, with 16 bases between them. In germline, CDR1 is SGHAT, CDR2 FQNNGV. CDR3 size: 14 residues. The CDR3 spells CASGQVARRNTIYF. The CDR3 DNA is TGTGCCAGCGGACAAGTGGCCCGTCGAAACACCATATATTTT. The complete variable domain, with remaining parts taken from reference TRBV11-2 and TRBJ1-3, reads EAGVAQSPRYKIIEKRQSVAFWCNPISGHATLYWYQQILGQGPKLLIQFQNNGVVDDSQLPKDRFSAERLKGVDSTLKIQPAKLEDSAVYLCASGQVARRNTIYFGEGSWLTVV.